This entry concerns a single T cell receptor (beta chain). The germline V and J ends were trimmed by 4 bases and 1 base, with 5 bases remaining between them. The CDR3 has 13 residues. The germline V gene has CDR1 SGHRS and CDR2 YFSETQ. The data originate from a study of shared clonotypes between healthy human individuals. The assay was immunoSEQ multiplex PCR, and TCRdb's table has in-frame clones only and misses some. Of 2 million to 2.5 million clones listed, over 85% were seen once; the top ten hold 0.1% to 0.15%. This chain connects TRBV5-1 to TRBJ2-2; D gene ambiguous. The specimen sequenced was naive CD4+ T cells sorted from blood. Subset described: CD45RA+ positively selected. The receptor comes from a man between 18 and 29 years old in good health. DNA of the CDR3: TGCGCCAGCAGCCGACAGAACACCGGGGAGCTGTTTTTT. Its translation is CASSRQNTGELFF.